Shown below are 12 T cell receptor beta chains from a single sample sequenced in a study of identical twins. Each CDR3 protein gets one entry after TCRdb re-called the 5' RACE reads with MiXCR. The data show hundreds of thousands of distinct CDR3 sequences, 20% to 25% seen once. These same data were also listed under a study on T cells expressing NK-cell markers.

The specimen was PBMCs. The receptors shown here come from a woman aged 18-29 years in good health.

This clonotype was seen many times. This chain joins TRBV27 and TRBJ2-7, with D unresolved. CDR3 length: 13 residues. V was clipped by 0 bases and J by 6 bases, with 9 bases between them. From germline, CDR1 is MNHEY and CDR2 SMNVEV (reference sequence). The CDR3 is CASSLSVVSEQYF. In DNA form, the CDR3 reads TGTGCCAGCAGTTTATCAGTGGTGAGCGAGCAGTACTTC.

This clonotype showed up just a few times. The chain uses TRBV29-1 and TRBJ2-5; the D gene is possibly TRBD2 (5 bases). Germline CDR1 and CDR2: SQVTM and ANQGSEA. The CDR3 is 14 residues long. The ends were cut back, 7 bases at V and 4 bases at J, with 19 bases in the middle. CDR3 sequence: CSGGLAASLETQYF. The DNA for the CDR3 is TGCAGCGGGGGTCTAGCAGCGAGCTTAGAGACCCAGTACTTC.

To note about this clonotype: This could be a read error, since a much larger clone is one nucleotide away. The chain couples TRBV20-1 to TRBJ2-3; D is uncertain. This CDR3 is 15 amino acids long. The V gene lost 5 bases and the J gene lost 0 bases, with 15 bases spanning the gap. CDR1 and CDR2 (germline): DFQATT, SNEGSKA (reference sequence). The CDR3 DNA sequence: TGCAGTGCTGGCCGCCCCCGCACTAGCACAGATACGCAGTATTTT. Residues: CSAGRPRTSTDTQYF.

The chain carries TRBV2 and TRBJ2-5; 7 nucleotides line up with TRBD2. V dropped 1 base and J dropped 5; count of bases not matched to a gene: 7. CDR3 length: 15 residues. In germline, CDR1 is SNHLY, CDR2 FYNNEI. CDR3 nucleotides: TGTGCCAGCAGTGAAGGGGATCGGGGGGACGAGACCCAGTACTTC. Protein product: CASSEGDRGDETQYF.

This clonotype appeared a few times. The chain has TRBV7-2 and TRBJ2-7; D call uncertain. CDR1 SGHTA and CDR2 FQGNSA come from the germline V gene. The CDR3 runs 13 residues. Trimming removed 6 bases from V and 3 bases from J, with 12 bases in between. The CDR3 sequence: CASSPRNSYEQYF. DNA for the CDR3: TGTGCCAGCAGTCCAAGGAATAGCTACGAGCAGTACTTC.

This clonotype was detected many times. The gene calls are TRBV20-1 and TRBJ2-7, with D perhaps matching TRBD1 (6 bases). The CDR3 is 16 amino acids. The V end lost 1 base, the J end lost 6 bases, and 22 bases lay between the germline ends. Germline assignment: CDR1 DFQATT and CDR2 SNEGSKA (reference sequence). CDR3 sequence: CSARVRGDRSVGEQYF. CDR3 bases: TGCAGTGCTAGAGTTCGGGGAGACAGGTCCGTGGGCGAGCAGTACTTC.

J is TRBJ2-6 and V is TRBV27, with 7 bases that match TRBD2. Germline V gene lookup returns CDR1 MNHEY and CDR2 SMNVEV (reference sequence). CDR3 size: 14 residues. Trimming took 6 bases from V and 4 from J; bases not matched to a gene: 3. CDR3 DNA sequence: TGTGCCAGCAGACCCGGGGGGGGGGCCAACGTCCTGACTTTC. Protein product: CASRPGGGANVLTF.

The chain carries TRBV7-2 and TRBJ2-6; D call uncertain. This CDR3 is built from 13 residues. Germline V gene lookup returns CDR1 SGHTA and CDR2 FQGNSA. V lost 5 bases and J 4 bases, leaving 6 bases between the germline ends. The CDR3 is CASSPQGANVLTF. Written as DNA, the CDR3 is TGTGCCAGCAGCCCTCAGGGGGCCAACGTCCTGACTTTC.

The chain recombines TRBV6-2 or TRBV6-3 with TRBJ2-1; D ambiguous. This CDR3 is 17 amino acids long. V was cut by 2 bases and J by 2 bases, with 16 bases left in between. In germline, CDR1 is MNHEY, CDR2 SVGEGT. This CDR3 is CASSYKAVGAAYNEQFF. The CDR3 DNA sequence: TGTGCCAGCAGTTACAAGGCGGTCGGAGCTGCCTACAATGAGCAGTTCTTC.

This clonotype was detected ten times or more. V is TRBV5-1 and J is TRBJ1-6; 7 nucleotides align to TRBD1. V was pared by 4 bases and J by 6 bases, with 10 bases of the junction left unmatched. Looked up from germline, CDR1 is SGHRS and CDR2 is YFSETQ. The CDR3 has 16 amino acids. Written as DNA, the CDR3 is TGCGCCAGCAGCCCCCTGATCGCAGGGGGTAATTCACCCCTCCACTTT. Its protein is CASSPLIAGGNSPLHF.

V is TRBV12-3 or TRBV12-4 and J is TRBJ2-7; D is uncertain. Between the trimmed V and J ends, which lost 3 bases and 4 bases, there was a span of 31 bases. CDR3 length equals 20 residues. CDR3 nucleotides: TGTGCCAGCAGTTTTAAGGGCCGCGGTTTGAGTCAGGCGTCGTTTTACGAGCAGTACTTC. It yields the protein CASSFKGRGLSQASFYEQYF.

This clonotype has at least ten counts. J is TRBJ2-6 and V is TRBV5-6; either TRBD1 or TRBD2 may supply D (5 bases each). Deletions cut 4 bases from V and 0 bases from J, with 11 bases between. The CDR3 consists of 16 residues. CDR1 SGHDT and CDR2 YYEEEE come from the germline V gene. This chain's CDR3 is CASSRDGFSGANVLTF. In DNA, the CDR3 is TGTGCCAGCAGCCGGGACGGCTTCTCTGGGGCCAACGTCCTGACTTTC.